This T cell receptor (beta chain) was identified during a study of T cells in Graves' hyperthyroidism and ophthalmopathy. CDR1 and CDR2 from the germline V gene are SGHVS and FNYEAQ. CDR3 length: 14 amino acids. V was pared by 5 bases and J by 6 bases, with 6 bases of the junction left unmatched. There were TCR beta CDR3 regions amplified from RNA transcripts. TCR CDR3 regions were first amplified by RT-PCR with HTBI primers. MiXCR, run by TCRdb on the multiplex PCR reads, gives a single entry per CDR3 protein. This repertoire shows 300,000 to 450,000 distinct CDR3 sequences, roughly 12% found once; its top ten account for around 20%. This clonotype was observed at least ten times.

Sequencing was carried out using blood. The V gene is TRBV7-6, the J gene TRBJ2-2, with TRBD1 identical over 7 bases. This TCR came from a man younger than 45 with Graves' hyperthyroidism that later progressed to Graves' ophthalmopathy. CDR3: CASSRTGGAGELFF. CDR3 in DNA: TGTGCCAGCAGCCGGACAGGCGGTGCCGGGGAGCTGTTTTTT.